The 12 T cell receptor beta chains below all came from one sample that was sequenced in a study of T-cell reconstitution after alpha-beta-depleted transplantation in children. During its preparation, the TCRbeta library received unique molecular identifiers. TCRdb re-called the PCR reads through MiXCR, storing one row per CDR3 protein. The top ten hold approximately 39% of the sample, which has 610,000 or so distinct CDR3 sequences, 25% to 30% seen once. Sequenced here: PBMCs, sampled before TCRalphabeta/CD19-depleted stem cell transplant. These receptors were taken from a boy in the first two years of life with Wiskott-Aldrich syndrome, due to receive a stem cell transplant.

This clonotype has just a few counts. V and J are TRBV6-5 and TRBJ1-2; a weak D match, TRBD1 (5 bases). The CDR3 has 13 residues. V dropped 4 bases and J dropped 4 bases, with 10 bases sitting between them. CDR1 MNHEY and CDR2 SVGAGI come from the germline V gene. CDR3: CASSWDARYGYTF. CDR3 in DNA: TGTGCCAGCAGTTGGGACGCGCGCTATGGCTACACCTTC.

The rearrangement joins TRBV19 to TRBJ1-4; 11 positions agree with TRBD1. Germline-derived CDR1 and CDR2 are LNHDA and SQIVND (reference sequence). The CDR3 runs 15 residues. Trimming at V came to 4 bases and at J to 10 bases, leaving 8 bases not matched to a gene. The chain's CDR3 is CASSKGQGAFGKLFF. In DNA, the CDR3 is TGTGCCAGTAGTAAAGGACAGGGGGCTTTTGGAAAACTGTTTTTT.

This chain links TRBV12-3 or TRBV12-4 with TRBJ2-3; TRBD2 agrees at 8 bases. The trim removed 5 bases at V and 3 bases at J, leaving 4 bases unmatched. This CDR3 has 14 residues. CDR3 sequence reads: CASSPGLETDTQYF. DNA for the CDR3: TGTGCCAGCAGTCCGGGACTAGAGACAGATACGCAGTATTTT.

This chain's CDR3 is CASSLVRYNEQFF. Written as DNA, the CDR3 is TGTGCCAGCAGCTTAGTAAGGTACAATGAGCAGTTCTTC. The rearrangement uses TRBV5-5 and TRBJ2-1; no definite D call. In germline, CDR1 is SGHKS, CDR2 YYEKEE (reference sequence). CDR3 size: 13 residues. Trimming removed 2 bases at V and 4 bases at J, with 7 bases between.

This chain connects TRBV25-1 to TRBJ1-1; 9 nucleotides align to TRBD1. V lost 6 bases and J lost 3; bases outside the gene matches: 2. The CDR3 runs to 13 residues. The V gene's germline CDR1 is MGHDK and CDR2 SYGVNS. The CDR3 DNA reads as TGTGCCAGCAGAGGGACAGGGCACACTGAAGCTTTCTTT. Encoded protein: CASRGTGHTEAFF.

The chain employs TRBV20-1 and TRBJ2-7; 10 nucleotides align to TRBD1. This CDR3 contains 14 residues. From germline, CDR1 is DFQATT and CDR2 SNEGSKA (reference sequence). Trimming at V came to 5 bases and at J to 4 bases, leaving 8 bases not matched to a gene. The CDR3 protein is CSARDRGRTYEQYF. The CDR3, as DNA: TGCAGTGCTCGCGACAGGGGGCGGACTTACGAGCAGTACTTC.

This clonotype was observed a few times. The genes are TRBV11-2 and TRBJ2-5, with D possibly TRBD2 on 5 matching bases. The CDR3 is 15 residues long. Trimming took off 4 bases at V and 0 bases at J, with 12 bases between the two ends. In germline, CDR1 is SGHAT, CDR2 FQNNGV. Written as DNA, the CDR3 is TGTGCCAGCAGCTCGGGCGGGTGGTACCAAGAGACCCAGTACTTC. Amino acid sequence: CASSSGGWYQETQYF.

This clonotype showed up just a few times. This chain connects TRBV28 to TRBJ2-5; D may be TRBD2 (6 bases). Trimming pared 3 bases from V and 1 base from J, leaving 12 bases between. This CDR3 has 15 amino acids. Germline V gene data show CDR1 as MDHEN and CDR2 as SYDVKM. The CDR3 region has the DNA TGTGCCAGCAGTTTGATTCAGGGACTCCAAGAGACCCAGTACTTC. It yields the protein CASSLIQGLQETQYF.

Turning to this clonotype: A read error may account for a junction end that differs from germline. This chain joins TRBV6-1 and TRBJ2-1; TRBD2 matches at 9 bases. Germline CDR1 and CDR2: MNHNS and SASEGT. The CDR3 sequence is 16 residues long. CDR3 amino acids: CASSGAMAGGYNEHFF. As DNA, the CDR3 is TGTGCCAGCAGTGGAGCTATGGCGGGAGGGTACAATGAGCATTTCTTC.

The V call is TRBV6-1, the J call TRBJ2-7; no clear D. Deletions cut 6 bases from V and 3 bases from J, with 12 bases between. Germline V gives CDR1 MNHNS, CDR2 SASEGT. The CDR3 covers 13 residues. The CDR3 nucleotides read TGTGCCAGCAGCATGAGGATGGTCTACGAGCAGTACTTC. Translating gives CASSMRMVYEQYF.

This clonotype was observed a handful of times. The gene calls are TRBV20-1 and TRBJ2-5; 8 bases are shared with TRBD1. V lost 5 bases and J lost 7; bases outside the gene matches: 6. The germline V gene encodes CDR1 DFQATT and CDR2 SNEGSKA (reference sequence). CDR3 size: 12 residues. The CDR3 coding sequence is TGCAGTGCTCCCGGACAGGGTGGGACCCAGTACTTC. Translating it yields CSAPGQGGTQYF.

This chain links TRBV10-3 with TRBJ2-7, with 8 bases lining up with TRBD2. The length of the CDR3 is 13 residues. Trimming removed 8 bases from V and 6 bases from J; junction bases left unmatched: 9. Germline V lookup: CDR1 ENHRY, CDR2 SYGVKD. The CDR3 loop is CAIRGSGSPEQYF. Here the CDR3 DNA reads TGTGCCATCCGTGGCAGCGGGAGCCCCGAGCAGTACTTC.